These 8 T cell receptor beta chains were sequenced from one sample in a study of control samples from healthy donors and cancer patients. This table comes from immunoSEQ multiplex PCR, and its TCRdb copy is limited to in-frame clones, with some not included. Of about 67,000 clones listed, about 87% were seen once; the top ten hold approximately 2.5%. Input material: PBMCs. These receptor sequences come from a woman aged 45-65 years with head and neck cancer.

This chain connects TRBV6-2 or TRBV6-3 to TRBJ2-7, with 8 bases identical to TRBD1. The V segment lost 0 bases and the J segment 4 bases; nucleotides outside the gene matches: 2. The CDR3 spans 14 residues. Germline V gene lookup returns CDR1 MNHEY and CDR2 SVGEGT. The CDR3: CASSYSDREYEQYF. The CDR3 region has the DNA TGTGCCAGCAGTTACTCGGACAGGGAGTACGAGCAGTACTTC.

The V and J genes are TRBV30 and TRBJ1-3; D not resolved. This CDR3 region has 12 residues. Germline-derived CDR1 and CDR2 are GTSNPN and SVGIG (reference sequence). Trimming cost V 0 bases and J 1 base, with 1 base left between them. The CDR3 DNA follows: TGTGCCTGGAGTGTGTCTGGAAACACCATATATTTT. Amino acid sequence: CAWSVSGNTIYF.

The rearrangement links TRBV25-1 to TRBJ1-1; D is unresolved. Germline CDR1 is MGHDK and CDR2 is SYGVNS. CDR3 length equals 12 residues. V was shortened by 8 bases and J by 10 bases, with 17 bases between the two germline ends. The CDR3 sequence is CASSAEGRGAFF. The CDR3 nucleotides are TGTGCCAGCTCAGCCGAGGGCCGGGGAGCTTTCTTT.

The J gene is TRBJ2-5, the V gene TRBV27, with TRBD2 identical over 13 bases. The CDR3 sequence is 16 residues long. CDR1 is MNHEY, CDR2 SMNVEV, per germline (reference sequence). The J segment lost 5 bases and the V segment lost 4 bases, leaving 7 bases of the junction unmatched. CDR3 nucleotides: TGTGCCAGCAGTTCCCACTGGACTAGCGGGGGTGAGACCCAGTACTTC. Its translation is CASSSHWTSGGETQYF.

The chain combines TRBV5-1 with TRBJ1-1, with D uncertain. This CDR3 contains 14 residues. The germline CDR1 and CDR2 sequences are SGHRS and YFSETQ. Trimming cost V 1 base and J 1 base, with 8 bases left between them. The CDR3 spells CASSLSGGNTEAFF. The CDR3, as DNA: TGCGCCAGCAGCTTGTCGGGCGGGAACACTGAAGCTTTCTTT.

The genes are TRBV7-9 and TRBJ2-1; 8 bases map to TRBD2. The junction had 5 bases not matched to a gene; V was cut back by 7 bases and J by 9 bases. This CDR3 has 12 amino acids. CDR1 SEHNR and CDR2 FQNEAQ come from the germline V gene (reference sequence). The chain's CDR3 is CASTAAGGEQFF. The DNA of the CDR3 is TGTGCCAGCACCGCTGCGGGGGGTGAGCAGTTCTTC.

The chain uses TRBV19 and TRBJ1-4, with a weak D call TRBD1 (5 bases). The V gene's germline CDR1 is LNHDA and CDR2 SQIVND (reference sequence). The germline V and J ends were trimmed by 8 bases and 2 bases, with 9 bases remaining between them. CDR3 length equals 13 residues. The DNA of the CDR3 is TGTGCCAGTTCAGGGATTACTAATGAAAAACTGTTTTTT. Translated: CASSGITNEKLFF.

This CDR3 is CASSLRGVSNQPQHF. The CDR3 DNA sequence: TGTGCCAGCAGTTTAAGGGGTGTGAGCAATCAGCCCCAGCATTTT. This chain connects TRBV27 to TRBJ1-5, with a weak D call TRBD1 (5 bases). CDR1 is MNHEY and CDR2 is SMNVEV in the germline V gene (reference sequence). The CDR3 length is 15 residues. Trimming stripped 2 bases from V and 1 base from J, with 9 bases between.